What follows is one T cell receptor (beta chain) and its context. This clone was detected a few times. Its antigen has not been determined. One base away there is no much larger clone; base qualities are not given. One collaborating source in Seattle enrolled patients while the patients were actively infected and followed the patients over time throughout the course of disease. Whole blood was collected in K2EDTA tubes by collaborating institutions according to the institutions' own protocols. For TCRbeta analysis, collaborators shipped samples as frozen whole blood, isolated PBMCs, or DNA extracted from either of those sample types. This sample was taken from a study of blood T cell repertoires in COVID-19 (dated by TCRdb to the early 2020s). About the full investigation: Samples covering the acute and convalescent phases of COVID-19 were provided by collaborators in the United States, Italy and Spain. Where available, HLA class I and class II types were taken from metadata supplied by the sample provider and were not determined by assay-based typing. The dataset comprised deeply sampled blood TCRbeta repertoires from subjects exposed to, actively infected with, or recovered from COVID-19. Nearly every sample came with metadata listing a de-identified subject ID, COVID-19 status, age in years and sex. The material from the prospective study consisted of cDNA or gDNA derived from T cells, B-cell-depleted T cells, or PBMCs. A freely available public database, intended as a resource for researchers studying the immune response to SARS-CoV-2, is where the repertoires were released. The samples were drawn from the first 160 participants of the ongoing ImmuneRACE study and from 1,254 subjects provided by 6 global collaborators. Broader findings and caveats from the paper: The amount of clinical and demographic metadata varied by source and participant and was provided uncurated.

TCRbeta CDR3 regions were amplified from genomic DNA by means of the immunoSEQ Assay, a bias-controlled multiplex PCR. On the authors' methods: Nucleated cell counts per sample were estimated from amplification of reference gene primers within the assay. To quantify the absolute abundance of each unique TCRbeta CDR3 rearrangement, sequence reads were collapsed and filtered. Productive Simpson clonality was computed per sample as the square root of Simpson's diversity index over productive rearrangements. As stored in TCRdb, this immuneACCESS dataset retains in-frame rearrangements with V and J assigned. A fraction of the clones does not appear; measured against another copy, unresolved V genes explain less than half of the discrepancy, and the remainder lacks a known reason. Clone size and the V and J calls come from that table; the DNA yielded D and trimming. This sample lists 250,000 to 300,000 clones; approximately 90% were detected once. The ten biggest clones cover approximately 2.1% of the sample.

This TCR derives from a woman aged 30 to 39 with COVID-19, enrolled during active disease. The specimen sequenced was peripheral blood.

The nucleotides are TGTGCCAGCACCCGACAGAGGAGCTCCTACGAGCAGTACTTC. It translates to CASTRQRSSYEQYF. In this chain, TRBV28 is recombined with TRBJ2-7; a tentative D match to TRBD1 spans 5 bases. For CDR1 and CDR2, the germline V gene lists MDHEN and SYDVKM. The V and J ends are trimmed by 7 bases and 0 bases, leaving 13 bases between them. The CDR3 has 14 amino acids, counting the end cysteine and phenylalanine. Left in the record is the CDR3 DNA by itself, 42 bases read in frame from the first base.